The 15 T cell receptor beta chains reported below all come from one sample, sequenced in a study of blood T cell repertoires in COVID-19. TCRdb keeps only in-frame clones here, not all; method: immunoSEQ multiplex PCR. The sample lists 250,000 to 300,000 clones, nearly 90% occurring once. The sequenced material came from peripheral blood. The receptor source for this set is a woman aged 60-75 years with COVID-19, enrolled during active disease.

The genes are TRBV4-2 and TRBJ2-5, with D unresolved. Germline V lookup: CDR1 LGHNA, CDR2 YNFKEQ. The CDR3 length is 15 residues. V was clipped by 4 bases and J by 1 base, with 13 bases between them. The CDR3 region is CASSPQWAVQETQYF. CDR3 DNA sequence: TGTGCCAGCAGCCCGCAGTGGGCAGTCCAAGAGACCCAGTACTTC.

The CDR3 DNA reads as TGTGCCAGTAGCCTAGCGGGGGGTACCTACGAGCAGTACTTC. Protein sequence: CASSLAGGTYEQYF. V and J are TRBV19 and TRBJ2-7; TRBD2 matches at 11 bases. The trim removed 6 bases at V and 2 bases at J, leaving 3 bases unmatched. Germline CDR1 LNHDA, CDR2 SQIVND (reference sequence). The CDR3 contains 14 residues.

The J gene is TRBJ1-5, the V gene TRBV20-1; D perhaps matches TRBD1 (6 bases). With 3 bases removed from V and 0 bases from J, the gap between germline ends came to 15 bases. The CDR3 length is 16 residues. The V gene's germline CDR1 is DFQATT and CDR2 SNEGSKA (reference sequence). This CDR3 is CSASWAGANSNQPQHF. CDR3 bases: TGCAGTGCTAGTTGGGCAGGGGCTAATAGCAATCAGCCCCAGCATTTT.

The chain combines TRBV4-3 with TRBJ1-2; D is unresolved. Germline CDR1 and CDR2: LGHNA and YSLEER. There are 14 residues in the CDR3. V was pared by 4 bases and J by 6 bases, with 15 bases between. CDR3 protein: CASSLQRSVHGYTF. The DNA of the CDR3 is TGCGCCAGCAGCCTCCAGAGGAGTGTGCATGGCTACACCTTC.

CDR3 protein: CASSLNVITDTQYF. As DNA, the CDR3 is TGTGCCAGCAGCTTAAATGTCATTACAGATACGCAGTATTTT. The gene calls are TRBV7-6 and TRBJ2-3; D not resolved. The CDR3 has 14 amino acids. Germline V lookup: CDR1 SGHVS, CDR2 FNYEAQ. The V gene lost 2 bases and the J gene lost 3 bases, with 9 bases spanning the gap.

Only a few counts were recorded for this clone. The chain joins TRBV4-3 to TRBJ2-7; D may be TRBD2 (5 bases). The CDR3 sequence is 13 residues long. The germline V gene encodes CDR1 LGHNA and CDR2 YSLEER. The V end was cut by 0 bases, the J end by 3 bases, with 6 bases between. The CDR3 sequence is CASSQDRGYEQYF. CDR3 nucleotide sequence: TGCGCCAGCAGCCAAGACCGGGGCTACGAGCAGTACTTC.

This chain connects TRBV7-9 to TRBJ1-3; TRBD1 might be the D (6 bases). This CDR3 has 15 amino acids. The germline V gene has CDR1 SEHNR and CDR2 FQNEAQ (reference sequence). V was trimmed by 4 bases and J by 0 bases, leaving 10 bases between them. CDR3 sequence: CASSWDMHSGNTIYF. In nucleotides, the CDR3 is TGTGCCAGCAGCTGGGACATGCACTCTGGAAACACCATATATTTT.

This clone was seen a single time. The rearrangement joins TRBV27 to TRBJ1-4; D might be TRBD1 (6 bases). Germline-derived CDR1 and CDR2 are MNHEY and SMNVEV (reference sequence). This CDR3 region has 17 residues. V lost 6 bases and J lost 7, with 24 bases in between. This chain's CDR3 is CASRGEEGGVVREKLFF. The CDR3 DNA reads TGTGCCAGCAGGGGAGAGGAAGGGGGGGTAGTTCGTGAAAAACTGTTTTTT.

This chain uses TRBV4-1 with TRBJ1-6; D gene uncertain. The CDR3 extends over 14 amino acids. Germline V lookup: CDR1 MGHRA, CDR2 YSYEKL. The ends were cut back, 1 base at V and 8 bases at J, with 9 bases in the middle. DNA for the CDR3: TGCGCCAGCAGCCAAGGGAGACCTTATTCACCCCTCCACTTT. This sequence encodes CASSQGRPYSPLHF.

This clone was counted once. The chain employs TRBV29-1 and TRBJ1-4; D not resolved. The germline CDR1 and CDR2 sequences are SQVTM and ANQGSEA. Deletions cut 3 bases from V and 7 bases from J, with 6 bases between. This CDR3 has 11 amino acids. CDR3 amino acids: CSVDGGEKLFF. The DNA of the CDR3 is TGCAGCGTTGACGGAGGTGAAAAACTGTTTTTT.

The rearrangement joins TRBV15 to TRBJ1-6, with 9 nucleotides matching TRBD1. Germline CDR1 and CDR2: LNHNV and YYDKDF (reference sequence). V was clipped by 9 bases and J by 0 bases; unmatched bases: 3. The CDR3 is 15 amino acids. The CDR3 coding sequence is TGTGCCACAGGGACAGGGAGCTCCTATAATTCACCCCTCCACTTT. This sequence encodes CATGTGSSYNSPLHF.

The chain couples TRBV10-3 to TRBJ2-4, with TRBD1 matching 9 bases. After removal of 3 bases from V and 8 bases from J, the junction contained 8 bases not matched to a gene. CDR3 length: 15 residues. Germline V gene lookup returns CDR1 ENHRY and CDR2 SYGVKD. The CDR3 spells CAISENPGQGDIQYF. As DNA, the CDR3 is TGTGCCATCAGTGAAAACCCGGGACAGGGCGACATTCAGTACTTC.

The chain recombines TRBV19 with TRBJ1-2; the D gene is possibly TRBD1 (5 bases). CDR1 and CDR2 (germline): LNHDA, SQIVND (reference sequence). The CDR3 runs to 15 residues. V lost 2 bases and J lost 4, with 14 bases in between. The chain's CDR3 is CASSIRYRGGYGYTF. The CDR3 nucleotides are TGTGCCAGTAGTATAAGGTACCGGGGGGGCTATGGCTACACCTTC.

The chain employs TRBV29-1 and TRBJ2-1; 9 positions agree with TRBD1. Germline V lookup: CDR1 SQVTM, CDR2 ANQGSEA. The length of the CDR3 is 15 residues. The trim removed 6 bases at V and 1 base at J, leaving 7 bases unmatched. CDR3 nucleotides: TGCAGCGTGGAACAGGGGGCAGAGTCCTACAATGAGCAGTTCTTC. This translates into CSVEQGAESYNEQFF.

The rearrangement joins TRBV7-9 to TRBJ1-6; TRBD1 might be the D (6 bases). The CDR3 length is 17 residues. Germline assignment: CDR1 SEHNR and CDR2 FQNEAQ (reference sequence). V was pared by 4 bases and J by 1 base, with 14 bases between. CDR3 amino acids: CASSSQGAVSYNSPLHF. DNA for the CDR3: TGTGCCAGCAGCTCACAGGGTGCGGTGTCCTATAATTCACCCCTCCACTTT.